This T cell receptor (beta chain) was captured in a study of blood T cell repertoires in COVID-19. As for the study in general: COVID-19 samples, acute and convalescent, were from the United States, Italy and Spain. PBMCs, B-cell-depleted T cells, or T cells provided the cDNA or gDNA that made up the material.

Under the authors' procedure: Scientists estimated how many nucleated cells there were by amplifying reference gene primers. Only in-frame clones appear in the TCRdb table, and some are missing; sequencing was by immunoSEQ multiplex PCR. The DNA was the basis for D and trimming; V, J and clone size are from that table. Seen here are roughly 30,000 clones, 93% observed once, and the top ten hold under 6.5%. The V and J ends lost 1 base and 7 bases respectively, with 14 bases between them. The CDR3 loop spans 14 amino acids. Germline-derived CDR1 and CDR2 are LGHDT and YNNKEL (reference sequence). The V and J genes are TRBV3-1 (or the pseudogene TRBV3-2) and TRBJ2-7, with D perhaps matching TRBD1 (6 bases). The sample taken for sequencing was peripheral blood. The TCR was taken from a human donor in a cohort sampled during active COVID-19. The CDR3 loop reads CASSQVLDSFEQYF. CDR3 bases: TGTGCCAGCAGCCAAGTACTGGACAGCTTTGAGCAGTACTTC.